The TCR delta chain described here comes from a study of γδ T cells in repeated Plasmodium falciparum infection. About the study: Age- and gender-matched Australian children served as comparison for malaria-exposed Malian children. Study-wide results and limits: Vgamma9/Vdelta2+ repertoires stayed stably polyclonal over time and infection. Vdelta2-negative gammadelta repertoires, largely Vdelta1+, seemingly showed infection-driven waves of new clonal selection.

TCRdb called clones from the multiplex PCR reads again using CATT. This sample has under 65,000 delta-chain clones, with around 1.7% found just once. The CDR3 consists of 22 residues. CDR1 and CDR2 from the germline V gene are TSWWSYY and QGS. There are a few counts of this clone. The antigen is not known. A far larger clone lies a single base away; this is likely a read error. This sample also contains other DNA sequences that code for the same CDR3. Flow sorting of PBMC yielded separate Vgamma9/Vdelta2+ and Vdelta2-negative gammadelta T cell populations for bulk repertoire analysis. The rearrangement links TRDV1 to TRDJ1; the match to TRDD3 covers 8 bases. TCRdb carries no J gene annotation; the J gene was assigned here by matching the DNA with germline. This TCR was sampled from a pool of human donors (malaria-infected and uninfected, not separated). Sequencing used gamma-delta T cells from blood. The CDR3 DNA reads TGTGCCCTTGGGGAACTCCTTCGGGGTCGGGGATACAGCACTCCGTACACCGATAAACTCATCTTT. This sequence encodes CALGELLRGRGYSTPYTDKLIF.